This TCR beta chain emerged from a study of cytomegalovirus exposure and HLA in healthy donors. PCR employed 60 Vbeta and 13 Jbeta primers. The method was immunoSEQ multiplex PCR; TCRdb's version includes in-frame clones alone and lacks a portion of them. The sample lists about 85,000 clones, about 70% seen once, with under 2.5% in the top ten. As regards this clone: Its specificity is unknown.

Study conclusions and caveats: Presence/absence analyses rested on an assumption that sequencing depth was roughly uniform across donors. About 87% or about 30% of the time was how often most TCR beta V segments were productive, according to an earlier analysis.

Trimming at V came to 0 bases and at J to 4 bases, leaving 5 bases not matched to a gene. CDR1 and CDR2 (germline): LGHNA, YSLEER. The CDR3 is made up of 16 amino acids. V is TRBV4-3 and J is TRBJ1-5, with TRBD1 identical over 8 bases. The clonotype was recovered from a man younger than 45 in good health and CMV-seronegative. The specimen sequenced was PBMCs. This CDR3 reads CASSQDRQGANQPQHF. In DNA, the CDR3 is TGCGCCAGCAGCCAAGATAGGCAGGGGGCGAATCAGCCCCAGCATTTT.